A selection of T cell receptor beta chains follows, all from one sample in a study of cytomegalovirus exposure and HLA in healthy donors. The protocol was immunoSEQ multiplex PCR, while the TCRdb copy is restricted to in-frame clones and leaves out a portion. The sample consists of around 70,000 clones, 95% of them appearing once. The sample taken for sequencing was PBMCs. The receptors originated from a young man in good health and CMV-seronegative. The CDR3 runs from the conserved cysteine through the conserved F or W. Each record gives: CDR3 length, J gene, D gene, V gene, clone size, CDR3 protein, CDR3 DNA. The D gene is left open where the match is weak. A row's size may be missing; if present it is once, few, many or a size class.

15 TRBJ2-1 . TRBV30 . CAWSFGGVNYNEQFF TGTGCCTGGAGTTTCGGGGGAGTGAACTACAATGAGCAGTTCTTC
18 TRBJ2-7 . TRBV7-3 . CASSLGGRGRALPYEQYF TGTGCCAGCAGCTTAGGAGGGCGCGGGCGAGCACTTCCCTACGAGCAGTACTTC
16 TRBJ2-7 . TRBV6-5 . CASSYSVVQVGYEQYF TGTGCCAGCAGTTACTCGGTCGTACAGGTGGGCTACGAGCAGTACTTC
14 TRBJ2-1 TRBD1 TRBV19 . CASTPGTGGNEQFF TGTGCCAGTACCCCCGGGACAGGGGGTAATGAGCAGTTCTTC
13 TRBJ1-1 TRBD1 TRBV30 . CAWRGTGKTEAFF TGTGCCTGGAGAGGGACAGGGAAAACTGAAGCTTTCTTT
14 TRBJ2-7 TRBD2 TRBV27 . CASSLRWGGSEQYF TGTGCCAGCAGTCTTAGATGGGGAGGGAGCGAGCAGTACTTC
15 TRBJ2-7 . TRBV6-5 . CASSYSNWHSYEQYF TGTGCCAGCAGTTACTCGAATTGGCATTCCTACGAGCAGTACTTC
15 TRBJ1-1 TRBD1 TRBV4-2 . CASSQDMRAGGEAFF TGTGCCAGCAGCCAAGATATGAGAGCAGGGGGAGAAGCTTTCTTT
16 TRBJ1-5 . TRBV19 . CASRTSAGGSNQPQHF TGTGCCAGTAGGACGTCCGCGGGAGGCAGCAATCAGCCCCAGCATTTT
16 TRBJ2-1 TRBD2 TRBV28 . CASQGSGRFGGPEQFF TGTGCCAGCCAGGGTAGCGGGCGCTTCGGAGGCCCTGAGCAGTTCTTC
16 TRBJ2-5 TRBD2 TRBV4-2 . CASSQTIAGDQGTQYF TGTGCCAGCAGCCAAACGATAGCGGGGGACCAAGGGACCCAGTACTTC
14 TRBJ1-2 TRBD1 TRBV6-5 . CASSFRTGGDGYTF TGTGCCAGCAGTTTTAGGACAGGGGGCGATGGCTACACCTTC
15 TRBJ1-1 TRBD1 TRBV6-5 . CASRYSGTGNTEAFF TGTGCCAGCAGGTATTCGGGGACAGGGAACACTGAAGCTTTCTTT
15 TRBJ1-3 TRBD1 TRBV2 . CASSAGQGARNTIYF TGTGCCAGCAGTGCCGGACAGGGGGCCAGAAACACCATATATTTT
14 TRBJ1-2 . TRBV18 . CASSPYDSSYGYTF TGTGCCAGCTCACCATACGACAGTTCCTATGGCTACACCTTC
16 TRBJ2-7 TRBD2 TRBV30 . CAWSPPGLAGISEQYF TGTGCCTGGAGTCCGCCGGGACTAGCGGGGATCTCCGAGCAGTACTTC
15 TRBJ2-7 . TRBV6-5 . CASSYSQGRSYEQYF TGTGCCAGCAGTTACTCTCAGGGTCGGTCCTACGAGCAGTACTTC
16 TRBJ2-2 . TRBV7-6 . CASSLPAGMNGGELFF TGTGCCAGCAGCTTACCGGCAGGAATGAATGGCGGGGAGCTGTTTTTT
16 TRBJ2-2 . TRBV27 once CASSPFEGVNTGELFF TGTGCCAGCAGCCCCTTTGAGGGGGTAAACACCGGGGAGCTGTTTTTT
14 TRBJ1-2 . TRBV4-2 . CASSQDAGMYGYTF TGTGCCAGCAGCCAAGATGCAGGGATGTATGGCTACACCTTC
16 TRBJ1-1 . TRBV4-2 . CASSHSHREPNTEAFF TGTGCCAGCAGCCATTCCCACAGGGAGCCAAACACTGAAGCTTTCTTT
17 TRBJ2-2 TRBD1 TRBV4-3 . CASSQDSGQGRSGELFF TGCGCCAGCAGCCAAGATTCGGGACAGGGACGGTCCGGGGAGCTGTTTTTT
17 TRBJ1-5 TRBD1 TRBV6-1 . CASSDRDRHYSNQPQHF TGTGCCAGCAGTGATCGGGACAGACACTATAGCAATCAGCCCCAGCATTTT
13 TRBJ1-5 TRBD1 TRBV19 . CASQQGYGQPQHF TGTGCCAGTCAACAGGGGTATGGCCAGCCCCAGCATTTT
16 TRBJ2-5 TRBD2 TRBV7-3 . CASSISGGAGLETQYF TGTGCCAGCAGCATTAGCGGGGGGGCCGGTTTAGAGACCCAGTACTTC